The 20 T cell receptor beta chains listed next were all sequenced from one sample in a study of blood T cell repertoires in COVID-19. Repertoires were generated with immunoSEQ multiplex PCR, while TCRdb's copy carries only in-frame clones and drops some. The sample lists roughly 300,000 clones; 85% were seen once. The sequenced sample consisted of PBMCs or T cells enriched from blood (not recorded which). The origin of the receptors is a woman between 45 and 60 years old who had recovered from COVID-19.

The chain has TRBV27 and TRBJ2-7; no definite D call. Trimming left V 6 bases short and J 6 bases short, with 15 bases between. CDR3 length equals 13 residues. From germline, CDR1 is MNHEY and CDR2 SMNVEV (reference sequence). The CDR3 region is CASSLSGASEQYF. For the CDR3, the DNA is TGTGCCAGCAGCCTTTCCGGAGCTTCCGAGCAGTACTTC.

This clone was seen only once. The chain employs TRBV29-1 and TRBJ2-6; 7 bases map to TRBD1. V dropped 4 bases and J dropped 0; count of bases not matched to a gene: 9. There are 17 residues in the CDR3. Germline V gene lookup returns CDR1 SQVTM and CDR2 ANQGSEA. The CDR3 region has the DNA TGCAGCGTTGCCGACCCCCGGGACAGCTCTGGGGCCAACGTCCTGACTTTC. It yields the protein CSVADPRDSSGANVLTF.

This chain connects TRBV2 to TRBJ1-1; 9 nucleotides align to TRBD1. Germline values: CDR1 SNHLY, CDR2 FYNNEI. This CDR3 is 13 amino acids long. With V trimmed by 7 bases and J by 3 bases, 3 bases remained unmatched. The CDR3, as DNA: TGTGCCAGCAAACAGGGGGCCTACACTGAAGCTTTCTTT. This encodes CASKQGAYTEAFF.

J is TRBJ1-2 and V is TRBV27; the match to TRBD1 covers 7 bases. CDR3 length equals 15 residues. The germline CDR1 and CDR2 sequences are MNHEY and SMNVEV (reference sequence). With V trimmed by 0 bases and J by 5 bases, 6 bases remained unmatched. CDR3 loop: CASSLSSPGGYGYTF. The CDR3 nucleotides are TGTGCCAGCAGTTTATCCTCCCCAGGGGGTTATGGCTACACCTTC.

This clone occurred once. The gene calls are TRBV28 and TRBJ1-6; D is possibly TRBD1 (6 bases). Germline V CDR1 and CDR2: MDHEN, SYDVKM. This CDR3 comprises 16 residues. Trimming left V 5 bases short and J 6 bases short, with 17 bases between. The CDR3 loop is CASSLKSGGSNSPLHF. CDR3 sequence (DNA): TGTGCCAGCAGTCTTAAAAGTGGGGGCAGTAATTCACCCCTCCACTTT.

The V gene is TRBV18, the J gene TRBJ1-3, with a weak D call TRBD1 (5 bases). Trimming removed 5 bases at V and 0 bases at J, with 5 bases between. The CDR3 sequence is 13 residues long. The germline V gene has CDR1 KGHSH and CDR2 LQKENI. CDR3 sequence: CASSDSSGNTIYF. The CDR3 nucleotides are TGTGCCAGCTCAGACAGCTCTGGAAACACCATATATTTT.

This clone was detected only once. The genes are TRBV10-3 and TRBJ1-5; D is unclear. The V gene's germline CDR1 is ENHRY and CDR2 SYGVKD. Trimming stripped 10 bases from V and 2 bases from J, with 15 bases between. This CDR3 region has 14 residues. As DNA, the CDR3 is TGTGCCACCCGCTATTCTGAGGGCAATCAGCCCCAGCATTTT. This gives the protein CATRYSEGNQPQHF.

The genes are TRBV19 and TRBJ1-5; 9 bases fit TRBD1. This CDR3 is 14 amino acids long. V lost 8 bases to trimming and J lost 8 bases; unmatched junction nucleotides: 10. CDR1 LNHDA and CDR2 SQIVND come from the germline V gene (reference sequence). Here the CDR3 DNA reads TGTGCCAGTGACCTCCGGGACAGGGTGAAGCCCCAGCATTTT. Amino acid sequence: CASDLRDRVKPQHF.

V usage is TRBV5-1 and J usage is TRBJ1-1; no clear D gene. CDR3 length: 14 amino acids. Trimming cost V 0 bases and J 1 base, with 7 bases left between them. Germline CDR1 is SGHRS and CDR2 is YFSETQ. The CDR3 reads CASSLEVANTEAFF. The CDR3 region has the DNA TGCGCCAGCAGCTTGGAGGTAGCGAACACTGAAGCTTTCTTT.

J is TRBJ1-1 and V is TRBV7-9; unclear D gene. This CDR3 spans 14 amino acids. V was cut by 3 bases and J by 3 bases, with 11 bases left in between. Germline V gene data show CDR1 as SEHNR and CDR2 as FQNEAQ (reference sequence). For the CDR3, the DNA is TGTGCCAGCAGCTTCGGGGAAGCGCACACTGAAGCTTTCTTT. Protein: CASSFGEAHTEAFF.

J is TRBJ1-6 and V is TRBV7-9, with D tentatively TRBD1 (5 bases). Between the trimmed V and J ends, which lost 5 bases and 10 bases, there was a span of 21 bases. In germline, CDR1 is SEHNR, CDR2 FQNEAQ (reference sequence). This CDR3 has 16 residues. CDR3: CASSTFSGEASSPLHF. DNA of the CDR3: TGTGCCAGCAGCACCTTCTCGGGGGAGGCGAGCTCACCCCTCCACTTT.

The V and J genes are TRBV5-8 and TRBJ2-3, with TRBD1 matching over 7 bases. Germline loops: CDR1 SGHTS, CDR2 YDEGEE. This CDR3 has 16 residues. V gave up 0 bases and J gave up 0 bases; unmatched junction bases: 4. Here the CDR3 DNA reads TGTGCCAGCAGCTTGGGGGACAGCTTTAGCACAGATACGCAGTATTTT. Protein product: CASSLGDSFSTDTQYF.

The chain couples TRBV9 to TRBJ2-2, with 14 bases identical to TRBD2. The trim removed 3 bases at V and 7 bases at J, leaving 8 bases unmatched. CDR1 and CDR2 from the germline V gene are SGDLS and YYNGEE. The CDR3 has 17 amino acids. CDR3 in amino acids: CASSATSGGATVGELFF. Here the CDR3 DNA reads TGTGCCAGCAGCGCGACTAGCGGGGGGGCCACGGTCGGGGAGCTGTTTTTT.

This rearrangement joins TRBV5-1 to TRBJ1-1, with 9 bases that match TRBD1. V shed 4 bases and J 7 bases; nucleotides not matched to a gene: 8. CDR1 is SGHRS and CDR2 is YFSETQ in the germline V gene. CDR3 length: 14 residues. CDR3 in amino acids: CASSGGTGLVEAFF. CDR3 sequence (DNA): TGCGCCAGCAGCGGGGGGACAGGGTTGGTTGAAGCTTTCTTT.

CDR3 in DNA: TGTGCCAGCAGCCAAAGGGGGCGATTCTCCGGGGAGCTGTTTTTT. It is translated as CASSQRGRFSGELFF. This chain uses TRBV3-1 (or the pseudogene TRBV3-2) with TRBJ2-2, with TRBD1 matching 7 bases. After removal of 2 bases from V and 6 bases from J, the junction contained 6 bases not matched to a gene. Germline values: CDR1 LGHDT, CDR2 YNNKEL (reference sequence). The CDR3 length is 15 residues.

V and J are TRBV4-1 and TRBJ1-1, with TRBD1 matching over 7 bases. This CDR3 has 15 residues. The trim removed 5 bases at V and 1 base at J, leaving 7 bases unmatched. The germline gives CDR1 MGHRA, CDR2 YSYEKL. The CDR3 sequence: CASSNDRVRNTEAFF. For the CDR3, the DNA is TGCGCCAGCAGCAACGACAGGGTGAGGAACACTGAAGCTTTCTTT.

Only one count was recorded for this clone. V is TRBV5-1 and J is TRBJ2-4; TRBD2 agrees at 10 bases. Losses at the gene ends were 4 bases for V and 4 bases for J; bases not matched to a gene: 5. Germline CDR1 reads SGHRS; CDR2 reads YFSETQ. The length of the CDR3 is 15 residues. CDR3 sequence (DNA): TGCGCCAGCAGCCGAGGGACTAGCGATAAAAACATTCAGTACTTC. Translating gives CASSRGTSDKNIQYF.

The V and J genes are TRBV5-1 and TRBJ1-5; no clear D gene. With 4 bases removed from V and 4 bases from J, the gap between germline ends came to 15 bases. CDR1 SGHRS and CDR2 YFSETQ come from the germline V gene. The CDR3 has 15 residues. The CDR3 sequence: CASSLNSRSNQPQHF. The CDR3 DNA reads TGCGCCAGCAGCCTCAACAGTCGCTCTAATCAGCCCCAGCATTTT.

This clone was counted a single time. The chain carries TRBV11-2 and TRBJ1-1, with D unclear. Between the trimmed V and J ends, which lost 4 bases and 1 base, there was a span of 10 bases. Germline values: CDR1 SGHAT, CDR2 FQNNGV. The CDR3 is 14 amino acids. CDR3 in amino acids: CASSSYTANTEAFF. Written as DNA, the CDR3 is TGTGCCAGCAGCTCCTATACAGCGAACACTGAAGCTTTCTTT.

The chain employs TRBV4-3 and TRBJ2-7; 11 bases are a match to TRBD2. This CDR3 is built from 17 residues. With V trimmed by 0 bases and J by 3 bases, 7 bases remained unmatched. CDR1 is LGHNA, CDR2 YSLEER, per germline. The DNA for the CDR3 is TGCGCCAGCAGCCAAGATATATCACTAGCGGGAGTCTACGAGCAGTACTTC. It is translated as CASSQDISLAGVYEQYF.